One TCR beta chain is described in this entry. This clonotype has more than one count but fewer than ten. The clone's antigen remains unknown. No per-base quality is available; no much larger clone lies one base away. The record originates from a study of human T cells and chemical hapten exposure (dated by TCRdb to the early 2020s). Some background on the complete study: Libraries were pooled for sequencing, and per-sample TCR yields varied mainly because of small differences in library volumes within the pool. In alopecia patients, the study followed how the peripheral blood TCR repertoire changed in vivo over primary and secondary sensitization to diphenylcyclopropenone (DPC), a hapten. Each blood RNA sample was used to sequence both TCR alpha and TCR beta chains. Broad study findings and their caveats: Repeated subsampling changed both the strength of the expansion versus patch-test correlation and the threshold at which the correlation became significant. The number of TCRs above 1 in 1000 frequency did not change with DPC sensitization; there was no evidence of global repertoire structure alterations.

Total RNA was extracted from unfractionated whole blood that had been collected in Tempus Blood RNA tubes. Five or six healthy volunteers were used as TCR sequencing controls and were bled at day 0, 2 weeks and 6 weeks. CDR1 and CDR2 were assigned from the germline V gene as SGDLS and YYNGEE. Counted from cysteine to phenylalanine, this CDR3 has 15 amino acids. The sequence is cut down to CDR3 DNA, 45 bases in frame from base 1. The V and J ends are trimmed by 0 bases and 4 bases, leaving 13 bases between them. Library method: 5' RACE. For sequencing, an Illumina MiSeq was employed. During library preparation, unique molecular identifiers were attached to individual cDNA molecules so that TCRs could be counted in a quantitative, reproducible way. The original methods were these. Samples had a median of roughly 100,000 TCRs, with a range from about 20,000 to 690,600. V, J and CDR3 annotation of the TCR reads was carried out using the Decombinator software suite. Every sample was subsampled to the same number of TCRs (28,000) for the PS versus PT1 abundance plots. Expanded TCRs were defined as absent before sensitization and observed at least eight times at the 2-week time point. TCRdb applied fastp at Q25 and MiXCR to the public reads, then kept only in-frame beta chains. Every distinct CDR3 protein forms one entry, paired with its most common genes and DNA. The V and J calls come from TCRdb's annotation, not from the publication. For this sample the table gives roughly 81,000 distinct CDR3 sequences, of which about a sixth were detected only once. About 6.8% of the sample comes from the top ten.

The chain employs TRBV9 and TRBJ1-1; the D gene is perhaps TRBD1, from 5 matching bases. The TCR comes from a female donor in good health. Read as DNA, the sequence is TGTGCCAGCAGCGTAGACCACTCTAGGGGCACTGAAGCTTTCTTT. It specifies CASSVDHSRGTEAFF. With all but the CDR3 taken from the reference TRBV9 and TRBJ1-1 genes, the full variable domain is: DSGVTQTPKHLITATGQRVTLRCSPRSGDLSVYWYQQSLDQGLQFLIQYYNGEERAKGNILERFSAQQFPDLHSELNLSSLELGDSALYFCASSVDHSRGTEAFFGQGTRLTVV.